The source of this T cell receptor (beta chain) is a study of T cell responses to AZD1222 COVID-19 vaccine. A few counts support this clone. The assay was immunoSEQ multiplex PCR, and TCRdb's table has in-frame clones only and misses some. This table has 130,000 or so clones, 92% appearing once. Germline values: CDR1 SGHTA, CDR2 FQGTGA. Trimming pared 5 bases from V and 2 bases from J, leaving 6 bases between. The CDR3 length is 13 residues. The sequence came from an adult who received the AZD1222 COVID-19 vaccine. The input for sequencing was peripheral blood, taken 28 days after the second AZD1222 dose. The gene calls are TRBV7-3 and TRBJ2-2; D not certain. This chain's CDR3 is CASSPLNTGELFF. The CDR3 DNA reads as TGTGCCAGCAGCCCCTTAAACACCGGGGAGCTGTTTTTT.